This paragraph covers one T cell receptor (beta chain) sequence. Antigen: not known. The PCR employed 60 Vbeta primers together with 13 Jbeta primers. Profiled with immunoSEQ multiplex PCR; TCRdb holds only in-frame clones, not every one. The sample records nearly 80,000 clones, 60% to 80% being singletons. This record comes from a study of cytomegalovirus exposure and HLA in healthy donors. Findings and limits, study-wide: In a later analysis, TCR beta V- and J-gene trimming showed a link to a missense DCLRE1C variant.

The V segment lost 5 bases and the J segment 0 bases; nucleotides outside the gene matches: 6. Per the germline V gene, CDR1 is MNHEY and CDR2 is SVGAGI. The CDR3 is 15 amino acids. This chain joins TRBV6-5 and TRBJ1-2; TRBD1 aligns across 7 bases. This clonotype originated in a woman aged 40 to 55 in good health and CMV-seropositive. Sequencing was done on a sample of PBMCs. The CDR3 DNA is TGTGCCAGCAGTCGGGACAGAACCTCTAACTATGGCTACACCTTC. Encoded protein: CASSRDRTSNYGYTF.